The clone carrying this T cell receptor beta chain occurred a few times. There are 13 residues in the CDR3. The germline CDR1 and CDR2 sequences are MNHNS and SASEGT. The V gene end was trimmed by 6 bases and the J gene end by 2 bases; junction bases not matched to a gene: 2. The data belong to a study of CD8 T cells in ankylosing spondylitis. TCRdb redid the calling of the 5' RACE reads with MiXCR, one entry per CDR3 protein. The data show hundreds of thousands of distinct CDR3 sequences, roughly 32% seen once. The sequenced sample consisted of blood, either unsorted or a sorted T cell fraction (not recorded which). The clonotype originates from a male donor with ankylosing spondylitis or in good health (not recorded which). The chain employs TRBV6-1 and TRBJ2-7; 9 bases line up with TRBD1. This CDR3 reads CASRQGAAYEQYF. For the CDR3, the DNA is TGTGCCAGCAGACAGGGGGCCGCCTACGAGCAGTACTTC.